These 8 T cell receptor beta chains share one sample of origin, sequenced in a study of T cells in localized non-small cell lung cancer. Generated by immunoSEQ multiplex PCR, the TCRdb table keeps only in-frame clones and is missing some. The table has 130,000 or so clones, roughly nine tenths seen once. Specimen: peripheral blood, collected before any cancer treatment. These TCRs come from a female donor at least 60 years old with stage I lung adenocarcinoma.

This clone was recorded only once. This chain joins TRBV5-1 and TRBJ2-7; 9 bases are shared with TRBD2. CDR3 size: 15 residues. CDR1 and CDR2 (germline): SGHRS, YFSETQ. The junction had 7 bases not matched to a gene; V was cut back by 2 bases and J by 4 bases. CDR3 nucleotide sequence: TGCGCCAGCAGCTTCACCGCGGGAGGGCCTTACGAGCAGTACTTC. Translated: CASSFTAGGPYEQYF.

The chain carries TRBV12-5 and TRBJ2-7; TRBD1 agrees at 9 bases. CDR3 length: 16 residues. The J segment lost 3 bases and the V segment lost 0 bases, leaving 6 bases of the junction unmatched. From germline, CDR1 is LGHNT and CDR2 FRNRAP. The CDR3 protein is CASGLVIGTGNYEQYF. CDR3 coding DNA: TGTGCTAGTGGTTTGGTAATAGGGACAGGGAACTACGAGCAGTACTTC.

The CDR3 bases are TGTGCCAGCAGCTTGCCCGGGACAGATGGCTACACCTTC. It is translated as CASSLPGTDGYTF. The chain couples TRBV5-4 to TRBJ1-2, with 7 bases matching TRBD1. CDR3 length: 13 residues. Germline V gene lookup returns CDR1 SGHNT and CDR2 YYREEE (reference sequence). The V gene end was trimmed by 1 base and the J gene end by 6 bases; junction bases not matched to a gene: 3. Full variable domain (outside the CDR3, taken from reference TRBV5-4 and TRBJ1-2): ETGVTQSPTHLIKTRGQQVTLRCSSQSGHNTVSWYQQALGQGPQFIFQYYREEENGRGNFPPRFSGLQFPNYSSELNVNALELDDSALYLCASSLPGTDGYTFGSGTRLTVV.

V is TRBV6-5 and J is TRBJ2-1; 7 nucleotides line up with TRBD2. The CDR3 covers 14 residues. Losses at the gene ends were 6 bases for V and 8 bases for J; bases not matched to a gene: 10. Germline lookup yields CDR1 MNHEY and CDR2 SVGAGI. The CDR3 spells CASSSSGTRDEQFF. CDR3 nucleotides: TGTGCCAGCAGCTCCAGCGGGACTCGGGATGAGCAGTTCTTC.

The rearrangement uses TRBV29-1 and TRBJ2-5; TRBD1 is a possible D gene (7 bases). V lost 4 bases and J lost 4, with 25 bases in between. Germline assignment: CDR1 SQVTM and CDR2 ANQGSEA. The CDR3 extends over 17 amino acids. CDR3 residues: CSVVTIRDSGGGETQYF. The CDR3 DNA follows: TGCAGCGTTGTGACGATCCGGGACAGCGGAGGGGGAGAGACCCAGTACTTC.

The chain recombines TRBV2 with TRBJ2-3; D may correspond to TRBD1 or TRBD2 (6 bases each). Germline CDR1 SNHLY, CDR2 FYNNEI. Trimming cost V 8 bases and J 1 base, with 13 bases left between them. The CDR3 is 14 residues long. This chain's CDR3 is CASRRDIGTDTQYF. CDR3 sequence (DNA): TGTGCCAGCCGGCGGGACATAGGCACAGATACGCAGTATTTT.

The CDR3 protein is CASSLAGPSPWYEQYF. The CDR3 nucleotides read TGCGCCAGCAGCTTGGCAGGCCCGTCGCCCTGGTACGAGCAGTACTTC. V usage is TRBV5-1 and J usage is TRBJ2-7; D unclear. Germline V gives CDR1 SGHRS, CDR2 YFSETQ. The CDR3 contains 16 residues. Trimming left V 0 bases short and J 4 bases short, with 17 bases between.

The genes are TRBV13 and TRBJ2-3, with TRBD2 matching 8 bases. J was trimmed by 5 bases and V by 5 bases; bases with no gene match: 9. This CDR3 spans 15 amino acids. The germline V gene has CDR1 PRHDT and CDR2 FYEKMQ (reference sequence). The CDR3 DNA reads TGTGCCAGCAGCAAAGGAGCGGGAGTGGTAGATACGCAGTATTTT. Encoded protein: CASSKGAGVVDTQYF.